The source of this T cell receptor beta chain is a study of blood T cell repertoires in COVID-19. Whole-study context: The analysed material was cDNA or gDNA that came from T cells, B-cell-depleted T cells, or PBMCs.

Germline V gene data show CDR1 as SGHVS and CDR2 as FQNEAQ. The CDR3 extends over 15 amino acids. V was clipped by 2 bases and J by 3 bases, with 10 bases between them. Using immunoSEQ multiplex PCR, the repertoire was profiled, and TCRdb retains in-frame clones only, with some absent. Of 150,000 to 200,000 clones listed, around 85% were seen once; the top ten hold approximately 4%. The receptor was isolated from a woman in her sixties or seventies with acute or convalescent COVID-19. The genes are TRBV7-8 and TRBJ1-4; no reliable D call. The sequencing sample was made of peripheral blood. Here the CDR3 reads CASSLWQVPNEKLFF. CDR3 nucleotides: TGTGCCAGCAGCTTATGGCAGGTTCCTAATGAAAAACTGTTTTTT.